This is a list of T cell receptor beta chains from one sample in a study of technical replicates of blood from a few donors. TCRdb's table, derived via immunoSEQ multiplex PCR, lists solely in-frame clones and lacks some. The sample shows about 89,000 clones, roughly 94% of them seen only once. Sequencing input: T cells isolated from PBMCs. These receptors all come from a human donor in good health. Both conserved end residues are trimmed from each CDR3.

V gene,J gene,CDR3 protein
TRBV7-8,TRBJ2-2,ASRPRTGANTGELF
TRBV18,TRBJ1-1,ASSPPSGKASEAF
TRBV29-1,TRBJ2-1,SVAGTGGAVNEQF
TRBV4-1,TRBJ2-3,ASSQDRRGRDTQY
TRBV13,TRBJ1-1,ASSRLSEAF
TRBV25-1,TRBJ2-1,ASSLAGTGGYNEQF
TRBV27,TRBJ1-2,ASSPTYDSHYGYT
TRBV30,TRBJ1-2,AWNPSFNYGYT
TRBV9,TRBJ2-3,ASSTAVGRTDTQY
TRBV5-1,TRBJ2-7,ASSRGGGGTYEQY
TRBV7-9,TRBJ2-3,ASSMGQGAGDTQY
TRBV30,TRBJ1-3,AWRIRGNTIY
TRBV28,TRBJ2-7,ASSLTGRGQY
TRBV28,TRBJ2-7,ASSLVPERYEQY
TRBV12-5,TRBJ1-1,ASGLGLSRNTEAF
TRBV2,TRBJ1-5,ASTSPGQGASNQPQH
TRBV6-1,TRBJ1-1,ASSEQERGWAEAF
TRBV28,TRBJ2-1,ATRGGASYNEQF
TRBV9,TRBJ1-1,ASSSRLGENTEAF
TRBV7-8,TRBJ1-1,ASSLYNRVSEAF
TRBV23-1,TRBJ2-2,ASSPRLDKHTGELF
TRBV5-1,TRBJ2-5,ASSWGLAGAQY
TRBV20-1,TRBJ2-5,SAKTEETQY
TRBV9,TRBJ2-7,ASSPSGGSYEQY
TRBV5-4,TRBJ1-1,ASSLRVGEVTEAF
TRBV7-6,TRBJ2-1,ATLSGSDYNEQF
TRBV10-3,TRBJ2-3,AIARDSSTDTQY
TRBV5-1,TRBJ2-6,ASSSDRDRGWVGANVLT
TRBV28,TRBJ1-2,ASSSTGNYGYT
TRBV5-1,TRBJ2-3,ASHHRDVLSTDTQY
TRBV18,TRBJ1-1,ASSRDRGNTEAF
TRBV7-9,TRBJ1-5,ASSETGEDQPQH
TRBV19,TRBJ2-5,ASSEIGTQETQY
TRBV4-2,TRBJ2-5,ASSQEVGIGRVTQY
TRBV19,TRBJ1-1,ASVGGTEAF
TRBV5-4,TRBJ2-1,ASSLEAQGGEQF
TRBV15,TRBJ1-2,ATSTQGVSGYT
TRBV19,TRBJ2-3,ASTLSSGRAADTQY
TRBV4-1,TRBJ2-1,ASSQAPSGGAYNEQF
TRBV7-8,TRBJ2-1,ASSLGLAGGEQF
TRBV4-2,TRBJ2-3,ASSQAPVFSGGTDTQY
TRBV7-2,TRBJ2-7,ASSLQPAGGPIGYEQY
TRBV11-3,TRBJ2-3,ASGPGGADTQY
TRBV14,TRBJ2-2,ASSPLDRGRNTGELF
TRBV29-1,TRBJ2-5,SVPGVGGQETQY
TRBV2,TRBJ1-4,ASRARQGPSRSTNEKLF
TRBV9,TRBJ2-1,ASSVMGGPHNEQF
TRBV2,TRBJ1-3,ASRGGPGNTIY
TRBV28,TRBJ2-5,ASRPLDIGAETQY
TRBV7-3,TRBJ2-3,ASSLTVERADTQY
TRBV5-4,TRBJ2-3,ASSLEGGGDSDTQY
TRBV21-1,TRBJ1-1,ASRDSMNTEAF
TRBV25-1,TRBJ1-2,ASSEKGLGYT
TRBV11-3,TRBJ1-6,ASSLYAGVSYNSPLH
TRBV6-5,TRBJ1-6,ASNDRFNSPLH
TRBV7-8,TRBJ1-2,ASSFGKQAANYGYT
TRBV18,TRBJ2-7,ASSPRGTGPYEQY
TRBV6-5,TRBJ2-1,ASRRDRVNEQF
TRBV30,TRBJ2-3,AWSATGAGVTDTQY